This passage covers 23 T cell receptor beta chains from one sample sequenced in a study of blood T cell repertoires in COVID-19. Measured with immunoSEQ multiplex PCR; TCRdb has only the in-frame clones, and not every one. The profile covers 57,000 or so clones, with almost 90% appearing a single time and roughly 23% taken by the ten largest. Sequenced: peripheral blood. The receptors stem from a woman between 45 and 60 years old with active or convalescent COVID-19.

V and J are TRBV5-1 and TRBJ2-5, with D tentatively TRBD1 (6 bases). The length of the CDR3 is 15 residues. Germline CDR1 and CDR2: SGHRS and YFSETQ. Trimming removed 0 bases at V and 5 bases at J, with 14 bases between. CDR3 loop: CASSLAQGFYETQYF. In DNA, the CDR3 is TGCGCCAGCAGCTTGGCCCAGGGGTTCTACGAGACCCAGTACTTC.

The V call is TRBV11-2, the J call TRBJ1-1; D is unclear. Germline V gene lookup returns CDR1 SGHAT and CDR2 FQNNGV. Trimming took off 5 bases at V and 0 bases at J, with 16 bases between the two ends. This CDR3 contains 16 residues. The CDR3 protein is CASSVLPGNMNTEAFF. CDR3 DNA sequence: TGTGCCAGCAGCGTATTACCGGGGAATATGAACACTGAAGCTTTCTTT.

This clone turned up a few times. The gene calls are TRBV23-1 and TRBJ1-1; TRBD1 matches 7 bases. TRBV23-1 is noted as an ORF with a role that remains uncertain. V dropped 6 bases and J dropped 1; count of bases not matched to a gene: 8. There are 15 residues in the CDR3. The DNA for the CDR3 is TGCGCCAGCAGCCCGCCGGGACAGAAGAACACTGAAGCTTTCTTT. This sequence encodes CASSPPGQKNTEAFF.

This rearrangement joins TRBV7-9 to TRBJ2-7, with 7 bases matching TRBD1. V was clipped by 5 bases and J by 6 bases; unmatched bases: 10. This CDR3 contains 14 residues. Looked up from germline, CDR1 is SEHNR and CDR2 is FQNEAQ (reference sequence). CDR3 in DNA: TGTGCCAGCAGCCACGGGACAGCGCTATTCGAGCAGTACTTC. This encodes CASSHGTALFEQYF.

The chain has TRBV27 and TRBJ2-2; 7 bases line up with TRBD2. The CDR3 has 20 residues. Germline V gene sequence: CDR1 MNHEY, CDR2 SMNVEV (reference sequence). J gave up 0 bases and V 0 bases, and 13 bases lay outside the gene matches. The DNA for the CDR3 is TGTGCCAGCAGTTTATCCTCATGGACTAGGGGTCTTACGAACACCGGGGAGCTGTTTTTT. Translation: CASSLSSWTRGLTNTGELFF.

The rearrangement links TRBV13 to TRBJ2-1; D is unclear. V was clipped by 0 bases and J by 5 bases, with 17 bases between them. Germline V gene sequence: CDR1 PRHDT, CDR2 FYEKMQ (reference sequence). This CDR3 is built from 17 residues. The CDR3: CASSLGPGLGWNNEQFF. In nucleotides, the CDR3 is TGTGCCAGCAGCTTAGGTCCAGGCCTGGGCTGGAACAATGAGCAGTTCTTC.

V gene TRBV9 combines with J gene TRBJ2-7, with D possibly TRBD2 on 5 matching bases. Germline V CDR1 and CDR2: SGDLS, YYNGEE. V dropped 0 bases and J dropped 5 bases, with 15 bases sitting between them. The CDR3 sequence is 15 residues long. The CDR3 here is CASSVGSGQTNEQYF. In DNA form, the CDR3 reads TGTGCCAGCAGCGTAGGAAGTGGGCAGACTAACGAGCAGTACTTC.

The chain employs TRBV6-6 and TRBJ2-1, with 7 nucleotides matching TRBD2. CDR1 MNHNY and CDR2 SVGAGI come from the germline V gene (reference sequence). This CDR3 comprises 16 residues. Unmatched junction bases numbered 6, after V lost 0 bases and J lost 4 bases. The DNA for the CDR3 is TGTGCCAGCAGTTACTCGATGGGGGACTATTACAATGAGCAGTTCTTC. Protein: CASSYSMGDYYNEQFF.

The count of this clone is one. The chain links TRBV27 to TRBJ2-5, with TRBD1 matching over 8 bases. Germline CDR1 and CDR2: MNHEY and SMNVEV (reference sequence). V trimming: 4 bases; J trimming: 0 bases; junction bases outside the gene matches: 19. The CDR3 has 20 amino acids. The CDR3 loop is CASSSSLPRDRGEYQETQYF. The CDR3, as DNA: TGTGCCAGCAGTTCCTCTCTCCCCCGAGACAGGGGTGAGTACCAAGAGACCCAGTACTTC.

The rearrangement uses TRBV29-1 and TRBJ1-1; D possibly corresponds to TRBD1 (6 bases). Germline V gene data show CDR1 as SQVTM and CDR2 as ANQGSEA. The V and J ends lost 7 bases and 10 bases respectively, with 22 bases between them. The CDR3 contains 13 residues. The CDR3 protein is CSAVPWGGASAFF. The CDR3 DNA sequence: TGCAGCGCCGTCCCTTGGGGGGGCGCGTCAGCTTTCTTT.

This clone turned up a few times. The chain carries TRBV5-1 and TRBJ2-7; 11 bases line up with TRBD2. CDR3 size: 16 residues. Germline CDR1 and CDR2: SGHRS and YFSETQ. V was pared by 4 bases and J by 7 bases, with 13 bases of the junction left unmatched. CDR3 loop: CASSPPASGRTREQYF. The CDR3 nucleotides read TGCGCCAGCAGCCCCCCTGCTAGCGGGAGGACCAGGGAGCAGTACTTC. Full variable domain (remainder filled in from reference TRBV5-1 and TRBJ2-7): KAGVTQTPRYLIKTRGQQVTLSCSPISGHRSVSWYQQTPGQGLQFLFEYFSETQRNKGNFPGRFSGRQFSNSRSEMNVSTLELGDSALYLCASSPPASGRTREQYFGPGTRLTVT.

The chain recombines TRBV10-3 with TRBJ1-1; 8 bases line up with TRBD1. CDR3 size: 15 residues. The germline V gene encodes CDR1 ENHRY and CDR2 SYGVKD. The V gene end was trimmed by 4 bases and the J gene end by 9 bases; junction bases not matched to a gene: 13. CDR3 nucleotides: TGTGCCATCAGTGTTGGGGACAGGAAAAGGGATAAAGCTTTCTTT. Protein: CAISVGDRKRDKAFF.

A few counts support this clone. The gene calls are TRBV2 and TRBJ2-7; tentatively, D is TRBD1 (6 bases). The length of the CDR3 is 15 residues. The germline CDR1 and CDR2 sequences are SNHLY and FYNNEI. Trimming shortened V by 2 bases and J by 1 base, and 12 bases separated the two germline ends. The CDR3 loop is CASSELTGGSYEQYF. The CDR3, as DNA: TGTGCCAGCAGTGAACTGACAGGTGGTTCCTACGAGCAGTACTTC.

This chain connects TRBV4-1 to TRBJ2-5, with D tentatively TRBD2 (6 bases). CDR1 is MGHRA and CDR2 is YSYEKL in the germline V gene. The V gene lost 4 bases and the J gene lost 5 bases, with 11 bases spanning the gap. CDR3 length equals 13 residues. CDR3 amino acids: CASSRRAQETQYF. DNA for the CDR3: TGCGCCAGCAGCCGGAGGGCACAGGAGACCCAGTACTTC.

This sequence joins TRBV9 and TRBJ1-1, with a weak D call TRBD1 (6 bases). Between the trimmed V and J ends, which lost 4 bases and 2 bases, there was a span of 12 bases. The CDR3 totals 14 residues. Germline CDR1 SGDLS, CDR2 YYNGEE. CDR3 in amino acids: CASSPRTANTEAFF. The CDR3 bases are TGTGCCAGCAGCCCGCGGACAGCTAACACTGAAGCTTTCTTT.

V is TRBV12-3 or TRBV12-4 and J is TRBJ2-5, with a tentative D call TRBD2 (6 bases). This CDR3 region has 13 residues. Trimming cost V 5 bases and J 7 bases, with 14 bases left between them. The CDR3 nucleotides read TGTGCCAGCAGTCTGGGGACTTACCGGACCCAGTACTTC. This gives the protein CASSLGTYRTQYF.

The chain carries TRBV19 and TRBJ1-1, with unresolved D. Trimming cost V 3 bases and J 3 bases, with 14 bases left between them. Per germline, CDR1 LNHDA and CDR2 SQIVND (reference sequence). The CDR3 extends over 15 amino acids. The CDR3 DNA reads as TGTGCCAGTAGTATGTGGACGGGCGGGGACACTGAAGCTTTCTTT. Its protein is CASSMWTGGDTEAFF.

J is TRBJ2-5 and V is TRBV3-1 (or the pseudogene TRBV3-2); a possible D gene is TRBD2 (5 bases). V was clipped by 0 bases and J by 5 bases, with 13 bases between them. The germline gives CDR1 LGHDT, CDR2 YNNKEL (reference sequence). This CDR3 comprises 15 residues. The CDR3 is CASSQDSGYGETQYF. The CDR3 DNA reads as TGTGCCAGCAGCCAAGATTCGGGGTACGGGGAGACCCAGTACTTC.

The V and J genes are TRBV3-1 (or the pseudogene TRBV3-2) and TRBJ2-3; D is undetermined. Trimming removed 4 bases at V and 3 bases at J, with 5 bases between. CDR1 and CDR2 (germline): LGHDT, YNNKEL (reference sequence). The length of the CDR3 is 12 residues. CDR3 nucleotides: TGTGCCAGCAGCCCGCGTACAGATACGCAGTATTTT. This encodes CASSPRTDTQYF.

The V gene is TRBV24-1, the J gene TRBJ2-2; 9 bases are shared with TRBD2. The CDR3 extends over 21 amino acids. Germline values: CDR1 KGHDR, CDR2 SFDVKD. V dropped 4 bases and J dropped 7; count of bases not matched to a gene: 24. CDR3 nucleotides: TGTGCCACCAGTGACTCCGGGACAGAAGTTTTAGCGGGAGCGCGTGTCGGGGAGCTGTTTTTT. Its protein is CATSDSGTEVLAGARVGELFF.

The J gene is TRBJ2-6, the V gene TRBV6-1; TRBD1 is a possible D gene (6 bases). Trimming cost V 3 bases and J 0 bases, with 9 bases left between them. There are 16 residues in the CDR3. Germline loops: CDR1 MNHNS, CDR2 SASEGT. The CDR3 bases are TGTGCCAGCAGTGACGGACAGAGCTCTGGGGCCAACGTCCTGACTTTC. Amino acid sequence: CASSDGQSSGANVLTF.

The chain uses TRBV6-4 and TRBJ2-1; the D is unclear. The germline gives CDR1 MRHNA, CDR2 SNTAGT. This CDR3 contains 14 residues. Trimming pared 2 bases from V and 0 bases from J, leaving 5 bases between. CDR3 sequence: CASSDRSSYNEQFF. CDR3 in DNA: TGTGCCAGCAGTGACAGGAGCTCCTACAATGAGCAGTTCTTC.

The rearrangement links TRBV10-1 to TRBJ2-1; D call uncertain. With 0 bases removed from V and 0 bases from J, the gap between germline ends came to 9 bases. There are 16 residues in the CDR3. Germline loops: CDR1 WNHNN, CDR2 SYGVQD (reference sequence). CDR3 sequence: CASSESLSYSYNEQFF. In nucleotides, the CDR3 is TGCGCCAGCAGTGAGTCTTTAAGCTACTCCTACAATGAGCAGTTCTTC.